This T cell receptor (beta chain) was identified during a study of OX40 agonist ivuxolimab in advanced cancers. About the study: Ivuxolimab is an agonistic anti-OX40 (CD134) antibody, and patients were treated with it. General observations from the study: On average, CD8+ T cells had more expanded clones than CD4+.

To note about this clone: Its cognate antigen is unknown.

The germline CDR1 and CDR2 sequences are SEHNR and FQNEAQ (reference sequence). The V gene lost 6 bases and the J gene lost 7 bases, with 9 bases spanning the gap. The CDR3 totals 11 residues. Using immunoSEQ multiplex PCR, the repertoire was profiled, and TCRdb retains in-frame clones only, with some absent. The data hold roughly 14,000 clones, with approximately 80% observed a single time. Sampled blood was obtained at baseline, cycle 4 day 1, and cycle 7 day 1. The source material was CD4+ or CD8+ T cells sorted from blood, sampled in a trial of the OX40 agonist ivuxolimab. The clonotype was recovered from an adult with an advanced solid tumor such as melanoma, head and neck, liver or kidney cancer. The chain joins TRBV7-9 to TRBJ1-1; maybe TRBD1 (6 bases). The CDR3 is CASRVQGEAFF. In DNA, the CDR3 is TGTGCCAGCAGAGTACAGGGTGAAGCTTTCTTT. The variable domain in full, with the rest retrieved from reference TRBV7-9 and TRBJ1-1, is DTGVSQNPRHKITKRGQNVTFRCDPISEHNRLYWYRQTLGQGPEFLTYFQNEAQLEKSRLLSDRFSAERPKGSFSTLEIQRTEQGDSAMYLCASRVQGEAFFGQGTRLTVV.